This entry is about one TCR beta chain. These data belong to a study of human T cells and chemical hapten exposure. The CDR3 covers 13 residues. Germline CDR1 SGHAT, CDR2 FQNNGV. V was shortened by 1 base and J by 3 bases, with 7 bases between the two germline ends. TCRdb re-analysed the RACE reads in MiXCR, keeping a single row per CDR3 protein. The sample has 210,000 or so distinct CDR3 sequences, under 25% seen once. This sample's time point: patch test 3, about 24 weeks after DPC sensitization. Indicated treatment: therapeutic diphenylcyclopropenone sensitization with weekly scalp DPC. The sample consisted of whole blood, taken in connection with sensitization to the hapten diphenylcyclopropenone (DPC). The source of this sequence is a woman between 35 and 50 years old with alopecia areata. Some clones in this sample may be carry-over from other donors' samples. The chain uses TRBV11-2 and TRBJ2-7; D is unresolved. CDR3: CASSLGADYEQYF. The DNA of the CDR3 is TGTGCCAGCAGCTTAGGTGCCGACTACGAGCAGTACTTC.